The clone carrying this TCR beta chain appeared a single time. There are 17 residues in the CDR3. Germline V gene lookup returns CDR1 LGHDT and CDR2 YNNKEL (reference sequence). V gave up 4 bases and J gave up 6 bases, with 22 bases separating them. The time point denotes: after trial treatment. Treatment noted: LDRT plus nivolumab, ipilimumab, low-dose cyclophosphamide and aspirin (RACIN trial). These data are taken from a study of low-dose radiotherapy and immunotherapy resistance in tumors. About the research overall: While receiving nivolumab 240 mg every two weeks, patients also received ipilimumab 1 mg/kg every six weeks, both intravenously.

First-strand cDNA used TRAV- and TRBV-specific primers, covering alpha and beta chains. It was with a constant-region primer and a V-primer adapter that TCRs were amplified over around 19 PCR cycles. TCRdb re-called the reads with MiXCR, one entry per CDR3 protein. The top ten clones hold roughly a tenth of a sample with 45,000 or so distinct CDR3 sequences, 25% to 30% of them seen once. The chain uses TRBV3-1 and TRBJ2-1, with D possibly being TRBD1 (6 bases). The TCR comes from a male donor with prostate cancer. The sample consisted of PBMCs, taken after low-dose radiotherapy plus immunotherapy. CDR3 bases: TGTGCCAGCAGCCCTGGGGTTAGGACAGAGGACTTCAATGAGCAGTTCTTC. Translated: CASSPGVRTEDFNEQFF.